What follows describes a single T cell receptor (beta chain). As yet, its antigen is unknown. The sample is drawn from a study of shared clonotypes between healthy human individuals. A CD45RA+ naive subset and a CD45RA-negative memory subset were split from CD4+ cells. In the original processing: Filtering differed because ImmunoSEQ produced junction-only sequences that carried no quality scores. Here immunoSEQ multiplex PCR was the method, and the copy in TCRdb shows in-frame clones only, minus some. Clone size and the V and J calls come from that table; the DNA yielded D and trimming. The sample lists about 1.5 million clones; 95% to 99% were seen once. Regarding the study as a whole: Sorted-subset sequencing, rarefaction showed, was incomplete despite large depth. The study sampled only blood, and tissue repertoires likely differ.

The V and J ends lost 6 bases and 0 bases respectively, with 9 bases between them. CDR1 is MNHEY and CDR2 is SVGAGI in the germline V gene. This CDR3 region has 14 residues. The specimen sequenced was naive CD4+ T cells sorted from blood. Documented subset: CD45RA+ positively selected. The clonotype was recovered from a man aged 25-40 years in good health. The chain joins TRBV6-5 to TRBJ1-3, with D uncertain. The CDR3 region is CASSGRPSGNTIYF. CDR3 coding DNA: TGTGCCAGCAGCGGACGTCCCTCTGGAAACACCATATATTTT.